A single sample is the source of the 21 T cell receptor beta chains below, sequenced in a study of blood T cell repertoires in COVID-19. Assay used: immunoSEQ multiplex PCR; TCRdb lists only in-frame clones, some missing. The table lists 95,000 to 120,000 clones, over 80% of them singletons. The specimen sequenced was peripheral blood. The source is a woman aged 45 to 65 with acute or convalescent COVID-19.

The rearrangement uses TRBV12-3 or TRBV12-4 and TRBJ1-6; D unclear. The CDR3 spans 13 residues. Trimming cost V 10 bases and J 12 bases, with 19 bases left between them. The CDR3 loop is CATGEDPTVPLHF. The CDR3 nucleotides read TGTGCCACCGGGGAGGACCCGACTGTACCCCTCCACTTT.

V and J are TRBV6-1 and TRBJ2-1; TRBD2 aligns across 11 bases. Losses at the gene ends were 4 bases for V and 4 bases for J; bases not matched to a gene: 9. From germline, CDR1 is MNHNS and CDR2 SASEGT. There are 17 residues in the CDR3. The DNA for the CDR3 is TGTGCCAGCAGTGTAACGGGACTAGCGGTTACTTACAATGAGCAGTTCTTC. This encodes CASSVTGLAVTYNEQFF.

This chain joins TRBV28 and TRBJ2-7; unclear D gene. The CDR3 contains 14 residues. Germline CDR1 is MDHEN and CDR2 is SYDVKM. Trimming took off 4 bases at V and 2 bases at J, with 12 bases between the two ends. For the CDR3, the DNA is TGTGCCAGCAGTTCAAGACTGAACCCCTACGAGCAGTACTTC. Amino acid sequence: CASSSRLNPYEQYF. The full variable domain, rest sourced from reference TRBV28 and TRBJ2-7, is DVKVTQSSRYLVKRTGEKVFLECVQDMDHENMFWYRQDPGLGLRLIYFSYDVKMKEKGDIPEGYSVSREKKERFSLILESASTNQTSMYLCASSSRLNPYEQYFGPGTRLTVT.

This chain connects TRBV6-6 to TRBJ2-7; possibly TRBD1 for D (5 bases). CDR1 and CDR2 (germline): MNHNY, SVGAGI (reference sequence). There are 15 residues in the CDR3. Trimming shortened V by 0 bases and J by 3 bases, and 12 bases separated the two germline ends. In DNA form, the CDR3 reads TGTGCCAGCAGTTACTCGATGGACACTAACTACGAGCAGTACTTC. Encoded protein: CASSYSMDTNYEQYF.

V and J are TRBV10-3 and TRBJ1-3; D is possibly TRBD1 (6 bases). Germline lookup yields CDR1 ENHRY and CDR2 SYGVKD. Trimming shortened V by 7 bases and J by 0 bases, and 16 bases separated the two germline ends. This CDR3 is 16 amino acids long. The chain's CDR3 is CAITKIKGGSGNTIYF. DNA of the CDR3: TGTGCCATCACCAAGATAAAAGGGGGCTCTGGAAACACCATATATTTT.

This chain connects TRBV5-1 to TRBJ2-2; 7 bases line up with TRBD1. This CDR3 spans 13 amino acids. CDR1 SGHRS and CDR2 YFSETQ come from the germline V gene. Trimming took 8 bases from V and 0 from J; bases not matched to a gene: 1. CDR3 sequence: CASGQANTGELFF. CDR3 coding DNA: TGCGCCAGTGGACAGGCGAACACCGGGGAGCTGTTTTTT. Based on the CDR3 plus reference TRBV5-1 and TRBJ2-2, the full variable domain is KAGVTQTPRYLIKTRGQQVTLSCSPISGHRSVSWYQQTPGQGLQFLFEYFSETQRNKGNFPGRFSGRQFSNSRSEMNVSTLELGDSALYLCASGQANTGELFFGEGSRLTVL.

The chain employs TRBV18 and TRBJ2-2, with 7 bases that match TRBD1. The J segment lost 6 bases and the V segment lost 1 base, leaving 5 bases of the junction unmatched. Germline values: CDR1 KGHSH, CDR2 LQKENI. The CDR3 has 15 residues. DNA for the CDR3: TGTGCCAGCTCACCACGGGTGAGGGGGCCCGGGGAGCTGTTTTTT. Protein sequence: CASSPRVRGPGELFF.

J is TRBJ1-4 and V is TRBV7-2, with a weak D call TRBD1 (5 bases). CDR1 and CDR2 from the germline V gene are SGHTA and FQGNSA. CDR3 size: 14 residues. Trimming removed 0 bases from V and 10 bases from J, with 12 bases in between. CDR3 sequence (DNA): TGTGCCAGCAGCTTAGCGCTGCAGGGAGGAAAACTGTTTTTT. Translation gives CASSLALQGGKLFF.

The CDR3 DNA reads TGTGCCACCAGTGTCGGACAGGAGCAAGAGACCCAGTACTTC. Encoded protein: CATSVGQEQETQYF. V is TRBV24-1 and J is TRBJ2-5, with 7 positions matching TRBD1. Germline V gene lookup returns CDR1 KGHDR and CDR2 SFDVKD. V was clipped by 5 bases and J by 2 bases; unmatched bases: 4. The CDR3 is 14 amino acids.

This chain links TRBV3-1 (or the pseudogene TRBV3-2) with TRBJ1-3, with D perhaps matching TRBD1 (5 bases). The CDR3 loop spans 16 amino acids. Per germline, CDR1 LGHDT and CDR2 YNNKEL (reference sequence). Trimming took 0 bases from V and 5 from J, leaving 14 bases between them. The CDR3 sequence is CASSQEWQGHRNTIYF. CDR3 DNA sequence: TGTGCCAGCAGCCAAGAATGGCAGGGCCACAGAAACACCATATATTTT.

Only a few counts were recorded for this clone. As DNA, the CDR3 is TGTGCCAGCAGTGAACCATACAGATTCGAGCAGTACTTC. Residues: CASSEPYRFEQYF. The gene calls are TRBV6-1 and TRBJ2-7, with D unresolved. The germline V gene has CDR1 MNHNS and CDR2 SASEGT. V gave up 2 bases and J gave up 6 bases, with 11 bases separating them. CDR3 length: 13 residues.

The J gene is TRBJ1-2, the V gene TRBV7-7, with D perhaps matching TRBD1 (5 bases). Trimming removed 6 bases at V and 4 bases at J, with 18 bases between. Germline V gene sequence: CDR1 SSHAT, CDR2 FNYEAQ (reference sequence). The CDR3 loop spans 15 amino acids. The CDR3 DNA follows: TGTGCCAGCAGTTCCGACAGACCGCCTCGCTATGGCTACACCTTC. Protein: CASSSDRPPRYGYTF.

The rearrangement uses TRBV6-5 and TRBJ1-5, with 7 positions matching TRBD1. The CDR3 contains 15 residues. Germline CDR1 reads MNHEY; CDR2 reads SVGAGI. V lost 6 bases and J lost 7; bases outside the gene matches: 12. CDR3 in amino acids: CASRPSDRVGQPQHF. In DNA form, the CDR3 reads TGTGCCAGCAGGCCCTCTGACAGGGTAGGCCAGCCCCAGCATTTT.

The genes are TRBV2 and TRBJ2-5; 8 bases are shared with TRBD1. The germline V gene encodes CDR1 SNHLY and CDR2 FYNNEI. This CDR3 region has 16 residues. J was trimmed by 2 bases and V by 3 bases; bases with no gene match: 8. The CDR3 loop is CASSDAKTGAQETQYF. For the CDR3, the DNA is TGTGCCAGCAGTGATGCAAAGACAGGGGCTCAAGAGACCCAGTACTTC.

The CDR3 spells CASSLSGGANEKLFF. CDR3 bases: TGTGCCAGCAGTCTCTCCGGGGGAGCTAATGAAAAACTGTTTTTT. The V call is TRBV28, the J call TRBJ1-4, with D maybe TRBD1 (5 bases). The CDR3 has 15 amino acids. V shed 5 bases and J shed 3 bases, with 13 bases lying between them. Germline CDR1 is MDHEN and CDR2 is SYDVKM.

This clone was seen more than once but under ten times. The chain recombines TRBV6-2 or TRBV6-3 with TRBJ1-4; D is undetermined. Trimming removed 5 bases from V and 5 bases from J, with 3 bases in between. Per germline, CDR1 MNHEY and CDR2 SVGEGT. This CDR3 contains 11 residues. CDR3 sequence: CASSQNEKLFF. In DNA form, the CDR3 reads TGTGCCAGCAGTCAAAATGAAAAACTGTTTTTT.

The DNA of the CDR3 is TGTGCCATCACCAGCGGCAGCTCGAACACTGAAGCTTTCTTT. Residues: CAITSGSSNTEAFF. This sequence joins TRBV10-3 and TRBJ1-1; D not certain. The CDR3 runs 14 residues. Germline V CDR1 and CDR2: ENHRY, SYGVKD. V was cut by 7 bases and J by 1 base, with 13 bases left in between.

A remark on this clone: One end of the junction does not line up with germline, which may come from a read error. The chain has TRBV30 and TRBJ1-2, with D unclear. CDR3 length: 12 residues. CDR1 is GTSNPN, CDR2 SVGIG, per germline (reference sequence). CDR3 in amino acids: CAGSGTNYGYTF. CDR3 nucleotide sequence: TGTGCCGGGAGCGGGACTAACTATGGCTACACCTTC.

The chain uses TRBV5-6 and TRBJ2-3; 9 nucleotides agree with TRBD1. J was trimmed by 4 bases and V by 4 bases; bases with no gene match: 7. There are 15 residues in the CDR3. The germline V gene has CDR1 SGHDT and CDR2 YYEEEE. The CDR3 DNA reads TGTGCCAGCAGCCCAGGACAGGGGAGGGCAGATACGCAGTATTTT. Protein: CASSPGQGRADTQYF.

The chain couples TRBV6-5 to TRBJ1-1, with 7 positions matching TRBD1. The V gene end was trimmed by 2 bases and the J gene end by 1 base; junction bases not matched to a gene: 4. This CDR3 contains 15 residues. The V gene's germline CDR1 is MNHEY and CDR2 SVGAGI. In nucleotides, the CDR3 is TGTGCCAGCAGTTACGGGACAGTCAGGAACACTGAAGCTTTCTTT. Translating gives CASSYGTVRNTEAFF.

V usage is TRBV24-1 and J usage is TRBJ2-3; possible D gene TRBD1, 5 bases. With 2 bases removed from V and 0 bases from J, the gap between germline ends came to 5 bases. This CDR3 contains 14 residues. Germline loops: CDR1 KGHDR, CDR2 SFDVKD. The CDR3 DNA reads TGTGCCACCAGTGATTGGACAAGCACAGATACGCAGTATTTT. Amino acids: CATSDWTSTDTQYF.